This T cell receptor beta chain was captured in a study of cytomegalovirus exposure and HLA in healthy donors (dated by TCRdb to 2015 to 2018). Concerning the study at large: According to a later analysis, one platform produced both the roughly 110 validation repertoires and the 700 or so repertoires of the first cohort. The study was designed to test whether signatures of past pathogen exposure could be identified by cataloging public T cell receptors. In addition to the first cohort of several hundred subjects, a separate validation cohort of about 120 different subjects was used. To predict cytomegalovirus infection status, the study brought together high-throughput TCR immunosequencing, statistical association of individual TCRs with disease status, and machine learning. The study at large found these results: It was suggested by the authors that the approach could potentially be generalized to other disease states and immunological phenotypes. A few of the identified cytomegalovirus-associated TCR beta chains were confirmed in vitro to be specific for cytomegalovirus antigens. Most TCR sequences were observed very rarely across donors, whereas some public TCRs were present in many individuals. The classifier was reported to diagnose cytomegalovirus status with high specificity and sensitivity in both the original and validation cohorts. In a later analysis, TCRs clustered in the first cohort were found to also tend to co-occur in the 130 or so validation repertoires, with 94% of cluster scores above 0. A later analysis had no HLA typing for the validation cohort, so co-occurrence there was scored across all 110 or so repertoires. A total of roughly 160 TCR beta chains were listed by the study as associated with cytomegalovirus.

Notes on this clone: Which antigen it targets is not known. It has no much larger one-base neighbor in the sample; base qualities were not kept.

The donors were included in the validation cohort of 120 subjects, a group kept apart from the roughly 730-subject first cohort. After removal of 5 bases from V and 0 bases from J, the junction retains 12 bases not matched to a gene. CDR1 MNHEY and CDR2 SMNVEV are derived from the germline V gene (reference sequence). The CDR3, cysteine through phenylalanine, is 18 amino acids long. The CDR3 DNA has 54 bases and is translated from base 1. The protocol used for the library was the immunoSEQ multiplex PCR assay. Processing in the source paper ran as follows. A statistical classification framework was developed to diagnose cytomegalovirus status using the catalog of TCR beta chain sequences. This immuneACCESS table, as held by TCRdb, lists in-frame sequences with V and J called but not all clones. Of the missing ones, under half trace to an unresolved V gene in checked studies; the others have no known cause. Clone size and V and J calls were adopted from that table, with D and trimming inferred from the DNA. This sample holds under 50,000 clones; approximately 95% were observed only once. Clones ranked in the top ten supply approximately 7.8% of the sample.

The chain is encoded by TRBV27 joined to TRBJ2-4; TRBD1 fits 8 bases in the junction. The sequenced sample consisted of PBMCs. This clonotype was sampled from a young woman in good health and CMV-seropositive. Here the CDR3 is given as CASSGTDREAVAKNIQYF. The base sequence is TGTGCCAGCAGTGGGACGGACAGGGAGGCAGTAGCCAAAAACATTCAGTACTTC.